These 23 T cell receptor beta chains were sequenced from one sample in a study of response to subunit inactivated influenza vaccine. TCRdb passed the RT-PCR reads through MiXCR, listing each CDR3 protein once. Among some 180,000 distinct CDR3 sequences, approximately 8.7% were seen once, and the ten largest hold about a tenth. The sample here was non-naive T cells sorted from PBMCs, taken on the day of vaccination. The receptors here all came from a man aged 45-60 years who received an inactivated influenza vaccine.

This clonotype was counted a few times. The CDR3 spells CASSQDSSGGPGELFF. The CDR3 bases are TGTGCCAGCAGCCAAGATTCTAGCGGGGGGCCCGGGGAGCTGTTTTTT. This chain links TRBV3-1 with TRBJ2-2; TRBD2 matches at 11 bases. The germline gives CDR1 LGHDT, CDR2 YNNKEL (reference sequence). This CDR3 comprises 16 residues. The V segment lost 0 bases and the J segment 6 bases; nucleotides outside the gene matches: 3. The whole variable domain, remainder taken from reference TRBV3-1 and TRBJ2-2, is DTAVSQTPKYLVTQMGNDKSIKCEQNLGHDTMYWYKQDSKKFLKIMFSYNNKELIINETVPNRFSPKSPDKAHLNLHINSLELGDSAVYFCASSQDSSGGPGELFFGEGSRLTVL.

The CDR3 sequence is CASSYPSRGPAGEQYF. Written as DNA, the CDR3 is TGTGCCAGCAGTTACCCTTCCCGAGGGCCCGCCGGAGAGCAGTACTTC. V gene TRBV6-2 or TRBV6-3 combines with J gene TRBJ2-7; perhaps TRBD2 as D (5 bases). Trimming took off 2 bases at V and 7 bases at J, with 21 bases between the two ends. The CDR3 extends over 16 amino acids. Germline CDR1 MNHEY, CDR2 SVGEGT.

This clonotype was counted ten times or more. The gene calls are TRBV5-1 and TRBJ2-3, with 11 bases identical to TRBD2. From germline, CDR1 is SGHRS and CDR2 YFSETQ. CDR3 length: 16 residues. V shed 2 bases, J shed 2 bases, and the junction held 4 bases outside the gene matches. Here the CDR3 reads CASSLKTSGITDTQYF. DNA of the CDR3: TGCGCCAGCAGCTTAAAGACTAGCGGGATCACAGATACGCAGTATTTT.

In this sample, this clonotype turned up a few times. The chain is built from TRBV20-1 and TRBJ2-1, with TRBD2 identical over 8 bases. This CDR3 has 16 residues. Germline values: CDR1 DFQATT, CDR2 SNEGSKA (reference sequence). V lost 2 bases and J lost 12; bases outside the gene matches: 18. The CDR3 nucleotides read TGCAGTGCTAGAAACATACTAGCGGCCAACTTTCCGGCGCAGTTCTTC. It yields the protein CSARNILAANFPAQFF.

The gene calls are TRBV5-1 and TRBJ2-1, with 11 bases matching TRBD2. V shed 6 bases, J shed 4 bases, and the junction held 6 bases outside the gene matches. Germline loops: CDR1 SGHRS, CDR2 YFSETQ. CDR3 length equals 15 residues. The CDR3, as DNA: TGCGCCAGCACAGTAGCGGGGGGGGTTTACAATGAGCAGTTCTTC. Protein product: CASTVAGGVYNEQFF. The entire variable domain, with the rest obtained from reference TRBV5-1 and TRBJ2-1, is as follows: KAGVTQTPRYLIKTRGQQVTLSCSPISGHRSVSWYQQTPGQGLQFLFEYFSETQRNKGNFPGRFSGRQFSNSRSEMNVSTLELGDSALYLCASTVAGGVYNEQFFGPGTRLTVL.

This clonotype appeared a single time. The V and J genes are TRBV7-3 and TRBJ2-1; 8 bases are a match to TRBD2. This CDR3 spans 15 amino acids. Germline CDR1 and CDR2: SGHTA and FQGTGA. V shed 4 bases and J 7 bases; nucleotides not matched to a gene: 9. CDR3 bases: TGTGCCAGCAGCTCCACTAGCGGAGGGGCTAATGAGCAGTTCTTC. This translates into CASSSTSGGANEQFF. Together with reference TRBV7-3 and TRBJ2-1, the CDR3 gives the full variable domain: GAGVSQTPSNKVTEKGKYVELRCDPISGHTALYWYRQSLGQGPEFLIYFQGTGAADDSGLPNDRFFAVRPEGSVSTLKIQRTERGDSAVYLCASSSTSGGANEQFFGPGTRLTVL.

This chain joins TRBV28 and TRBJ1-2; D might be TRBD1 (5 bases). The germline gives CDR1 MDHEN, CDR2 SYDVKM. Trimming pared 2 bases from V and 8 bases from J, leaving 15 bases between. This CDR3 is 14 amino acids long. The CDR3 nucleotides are TGTGCCAGCAGTTTAAACCATAAGGGGAGGGGCTACACCTTC. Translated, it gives CASSLNHKGRGYTF.

CDR3 in amino acids: CASKGSQGSDYNEQFF. CDR3 in DNA: TGCGCCAGCAAGGGGTCCCAGGGAAGCGACTACAATGAGCAGTTCTTC. The chain combines TRBV10-1 with TRBJ2-1, with a possible D match to TRBD1 (5 bases). CDR3 length: 16 amino acids. Germline assignment: CDR1 WNHNN and CDR2 SYGVQD (reference sequence). Between the trimmed V and J ends, which lost 7 bases and 3 bases, there was a span of 19 bases.

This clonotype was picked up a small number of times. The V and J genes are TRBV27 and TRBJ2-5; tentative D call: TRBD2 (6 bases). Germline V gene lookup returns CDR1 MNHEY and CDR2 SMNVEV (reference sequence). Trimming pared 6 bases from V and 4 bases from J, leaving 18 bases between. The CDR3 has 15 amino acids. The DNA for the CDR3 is TGTGCCAGCAGGGGGGTGGAGGGGCCAGGAGAGACCCAGTACTTC. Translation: CASRGVEGPGETQYF.

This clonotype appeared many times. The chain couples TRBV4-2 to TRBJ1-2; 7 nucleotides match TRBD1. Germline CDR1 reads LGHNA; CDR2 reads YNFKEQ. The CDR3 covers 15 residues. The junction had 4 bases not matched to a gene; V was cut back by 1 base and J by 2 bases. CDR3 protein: CASSQGGQANYGYTF. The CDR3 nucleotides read TGTGCCAGCAGCCAAGGCGGACAGGCGAACTATGGCTACACCTTC.

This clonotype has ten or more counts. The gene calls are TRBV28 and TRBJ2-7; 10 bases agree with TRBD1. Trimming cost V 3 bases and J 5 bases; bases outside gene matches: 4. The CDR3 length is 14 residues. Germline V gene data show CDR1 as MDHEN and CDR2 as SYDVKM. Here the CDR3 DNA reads TGTGCCAGCAGTTTTCCCGGGACAGGGGACGAGCAGTACTTC. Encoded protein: CASSFPGTGDEQYF. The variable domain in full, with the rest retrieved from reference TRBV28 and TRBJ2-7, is DVKVTQSSRYLVKRTGEKVFLECVQDMDHENMFWYRQDPGLGLRLIYFSYDVKMKEKGDIPEGYSVSREKKERFSLILESASTNQTSMYLCASSFPGTGDEQYFGPGTRLTVT.

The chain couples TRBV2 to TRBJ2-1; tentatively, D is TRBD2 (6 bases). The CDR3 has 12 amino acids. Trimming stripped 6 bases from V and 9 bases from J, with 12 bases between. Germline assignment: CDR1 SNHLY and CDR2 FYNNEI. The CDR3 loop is CASRERTIEQFF. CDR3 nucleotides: TGTGCCAGCAGGGAAAGGACTATTGAGCAGTTCTTC. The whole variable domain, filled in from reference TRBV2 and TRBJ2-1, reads EPEVTQTPSHQVTQMGQEVILRCVPISNHLYFYWYRQILGQKVEFLVSFYNNEISEKSEIFDDQFSVERPDGSNFTLKIRSTKLEDSAMYFCASRERTIEQFFGPGTRLTVL.

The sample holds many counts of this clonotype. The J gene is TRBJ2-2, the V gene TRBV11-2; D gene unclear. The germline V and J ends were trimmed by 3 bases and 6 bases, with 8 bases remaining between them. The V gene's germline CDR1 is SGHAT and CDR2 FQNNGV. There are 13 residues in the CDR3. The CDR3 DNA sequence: TGTGCCAGCAGCTTGACACGGGCCGGGGAGCTGTTTTTT. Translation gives CASSLTRAGELFF.

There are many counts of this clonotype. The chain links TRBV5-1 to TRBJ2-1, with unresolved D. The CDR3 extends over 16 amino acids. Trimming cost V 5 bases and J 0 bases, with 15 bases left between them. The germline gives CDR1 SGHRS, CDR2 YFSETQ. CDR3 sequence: CASRQTFSSSYNEQFF. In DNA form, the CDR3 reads TGCGCCAGCAGACAGACATTTTCGAGCTCCTACAATGAGCAGTTCTTC.

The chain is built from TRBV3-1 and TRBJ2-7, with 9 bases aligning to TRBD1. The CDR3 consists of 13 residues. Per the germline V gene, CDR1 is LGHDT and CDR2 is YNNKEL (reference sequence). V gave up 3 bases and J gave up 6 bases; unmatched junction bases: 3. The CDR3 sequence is CASSHRTGAEQYF. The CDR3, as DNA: TGTGCCAGCAGCCATAGGACAGGGGCCGAGCAGTACTTC.

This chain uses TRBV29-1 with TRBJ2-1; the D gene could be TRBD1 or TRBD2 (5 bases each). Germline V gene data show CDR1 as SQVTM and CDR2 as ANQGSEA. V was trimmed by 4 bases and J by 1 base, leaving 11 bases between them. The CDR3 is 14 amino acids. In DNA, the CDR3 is TGCAGCGTTGTTCGGGGCGGGTCCTACAATGAGCAGTTCTTC. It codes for CSVVRGGSYNEQFF.

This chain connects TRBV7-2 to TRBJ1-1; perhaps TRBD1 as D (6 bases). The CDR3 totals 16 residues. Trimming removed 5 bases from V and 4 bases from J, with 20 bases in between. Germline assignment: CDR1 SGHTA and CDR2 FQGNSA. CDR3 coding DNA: TGTGCCAGCAGCCGGGGGGGCTCTCAGGCTGTCACTGAAGCTTTCTTT. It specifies CASSRGGSQAVTEAFF.

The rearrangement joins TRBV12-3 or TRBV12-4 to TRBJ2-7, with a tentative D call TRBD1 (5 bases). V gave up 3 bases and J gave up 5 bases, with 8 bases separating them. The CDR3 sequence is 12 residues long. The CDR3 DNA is TGTGCCAGCAGTTTCTACAGGAACGAGCAGTACTTC. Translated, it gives CASSFYRNEQYF.

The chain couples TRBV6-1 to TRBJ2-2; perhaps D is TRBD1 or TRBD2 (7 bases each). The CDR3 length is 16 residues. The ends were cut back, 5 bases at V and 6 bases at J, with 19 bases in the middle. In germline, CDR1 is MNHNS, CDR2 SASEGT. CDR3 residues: CASSTMGRGLPGELFF. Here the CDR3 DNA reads TGTGCCAGCAGTACCATGGGGAGGGGGCTGCCCGGGGAGCTGTTTTTT.

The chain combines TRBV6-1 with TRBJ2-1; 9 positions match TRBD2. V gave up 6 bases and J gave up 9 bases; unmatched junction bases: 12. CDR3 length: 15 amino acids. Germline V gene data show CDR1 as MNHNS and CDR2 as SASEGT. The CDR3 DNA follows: TGTGCCAGCAGCCCCCAACCGGCGACTAGCGGTGAGCAGTTCTTC. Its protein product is CASSPQPATSGEQFF.

The CDR3 here is CASSFFGATGGVAFYNSPLHF. CDR3 bases: TGTGCCAGCAGCTTCTTTGGAGCGACAGGGGGGGTAGCGTTCTATAATTCACCCCTCCACTTT. The genes are TRBV11-2 and TRBJ1-6; 9 bases map to TRBD1. This CDR3 has 21 residues. The germline CDR1 and CDR2 sequences are SGHAT and FQNNGV. V was clipped by 3 bases and J by 3 bases; unmatched bases: 18.

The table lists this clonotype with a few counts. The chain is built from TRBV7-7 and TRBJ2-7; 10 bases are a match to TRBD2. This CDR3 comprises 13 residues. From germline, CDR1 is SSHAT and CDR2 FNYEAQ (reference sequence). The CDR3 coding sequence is TGTGCTAGCGGGGGGAACAGGGCCCTCGAGCAGTACTTC. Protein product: CASGGNRALEQYF.

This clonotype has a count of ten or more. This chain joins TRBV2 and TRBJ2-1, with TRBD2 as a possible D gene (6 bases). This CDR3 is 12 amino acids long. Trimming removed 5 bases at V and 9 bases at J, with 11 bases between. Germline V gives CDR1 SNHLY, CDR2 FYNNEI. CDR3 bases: TGTGCCAGCAGTCTGGGACTGGGTGAGCAGTTCTTC. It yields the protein CASSLGLGEQFF.